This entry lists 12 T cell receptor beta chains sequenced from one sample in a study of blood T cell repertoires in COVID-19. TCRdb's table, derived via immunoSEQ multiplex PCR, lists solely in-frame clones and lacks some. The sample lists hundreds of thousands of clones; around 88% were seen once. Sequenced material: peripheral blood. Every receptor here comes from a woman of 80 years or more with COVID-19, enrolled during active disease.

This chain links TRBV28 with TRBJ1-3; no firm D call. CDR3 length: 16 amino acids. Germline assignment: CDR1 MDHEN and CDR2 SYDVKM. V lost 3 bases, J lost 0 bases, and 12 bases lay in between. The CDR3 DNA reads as TGTGCCAGCAGTTTGACTGGGTCCCCCTCTGGAAACACCATATATTTT. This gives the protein CASSLTGSPSGNTIYF.

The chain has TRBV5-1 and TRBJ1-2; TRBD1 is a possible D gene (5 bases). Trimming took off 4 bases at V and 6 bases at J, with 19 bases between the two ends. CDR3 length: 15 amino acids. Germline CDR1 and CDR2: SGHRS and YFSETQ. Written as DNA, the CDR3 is TGCGCCAGCAGCCCAGGGACTTCCCGGGCCCATGGCTACACCTTC. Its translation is CASSPGTSRAHGYTF.

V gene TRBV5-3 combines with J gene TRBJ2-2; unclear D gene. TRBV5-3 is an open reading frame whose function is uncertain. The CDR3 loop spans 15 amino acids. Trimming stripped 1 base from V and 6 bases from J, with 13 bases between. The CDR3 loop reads CARSLILPGSGELFF. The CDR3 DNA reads TGTGCCAGAAGCTTGATACTCCCTGGTTCCGGGGAGCTGTTTTTT.

The CDR3 spells CASSPGTGDLYNSPLHF. The CDR3 DNA reads as TGTGCCAGCAGCCCCGGGACAGGGGACCTCTATAATTCACCCCTCCACTTT. V is TRBV7-2 and J is TRBJ1-6; TRBD1 aligns across 10 bases. Germline CDR1 is SGHTA and CDR2 is FQGNSA. The V gene end was trimmed by 5 bases and the J gene end by 3 bases; junction bases not matched to a gene: 7. The CDR3 is 17 residues long.

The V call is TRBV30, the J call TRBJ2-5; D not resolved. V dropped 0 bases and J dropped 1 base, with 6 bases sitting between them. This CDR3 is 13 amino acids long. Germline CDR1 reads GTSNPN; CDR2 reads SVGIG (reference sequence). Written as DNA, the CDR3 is TGTGCCTGGAGTGTGGGCTTCCAAGAGACCCAGTACTTC. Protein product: CAWSVGFQETQYF.

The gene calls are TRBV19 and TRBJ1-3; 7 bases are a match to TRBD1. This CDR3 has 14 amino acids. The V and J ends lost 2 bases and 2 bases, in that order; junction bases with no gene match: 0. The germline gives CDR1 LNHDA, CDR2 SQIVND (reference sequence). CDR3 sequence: CASSIQGAGNTIYF. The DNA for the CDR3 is TGTGCCAGTAGTATACAGGGGGCTGGAAACACCATATATTTT.

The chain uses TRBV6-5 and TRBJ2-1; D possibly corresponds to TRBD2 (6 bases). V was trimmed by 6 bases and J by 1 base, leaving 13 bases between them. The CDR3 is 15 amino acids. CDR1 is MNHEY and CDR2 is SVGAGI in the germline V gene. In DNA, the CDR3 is TGTGCCAGCAGGGGGACTGGGGCGTCCTACAATGAGCAGTTCTTC. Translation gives CASRGTGASYNEQFF.

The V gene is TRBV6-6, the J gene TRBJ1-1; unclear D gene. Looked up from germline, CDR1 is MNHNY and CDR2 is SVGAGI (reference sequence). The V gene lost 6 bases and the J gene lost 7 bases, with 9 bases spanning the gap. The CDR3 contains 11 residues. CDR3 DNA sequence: TGTGCCAGCAGCTTCGTCCTTGAAGCTTTCTTT. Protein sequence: CASSFVLEAFF.

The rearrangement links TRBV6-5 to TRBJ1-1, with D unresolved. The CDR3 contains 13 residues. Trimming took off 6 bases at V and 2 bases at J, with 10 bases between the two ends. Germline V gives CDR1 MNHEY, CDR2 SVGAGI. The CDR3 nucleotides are TGTGCCAGCAGAATGAGGGATAACACTGAAGCTTTCTTT. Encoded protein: CASRMRDNTEAFF.

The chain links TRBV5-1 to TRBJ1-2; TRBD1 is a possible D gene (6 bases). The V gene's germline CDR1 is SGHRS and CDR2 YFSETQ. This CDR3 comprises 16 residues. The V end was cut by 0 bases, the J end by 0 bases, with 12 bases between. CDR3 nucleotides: TGCGCCAGCAGCTTGGGGACAGCGGAACCTAACTATGGCTACACCTTC. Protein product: CASSLGTAEPNYGYTF.

This CDR3 reads CSVASGGVETQYF. CDR3 nucleotides: TGCAGCGTTGCTAGCGGGGGGGTGGAGACCCAGTACTTC. The chain employs TRBV29-1 and TRBJ2-5; 12 nucleotides align to TRBD2. The CDR3 length is 13 residues. J gave up 5 bases and V 4 bases, and 2 bases lay outside the gene matches. The V gene's germline CDR1 is SQVTM and CDR2 ANQGSEA. The entire variable domain, with the rest obtained from reference TRBV29-1 and TRBJ2-5, is as follows: SAVISQKPSRDICQRGTSLTIQCQVDSQVTMMFWYRQQPGQSLTLIATANQGSEATYESGFVIDKFPISRPNLTFSTLTVSNMSPEDSSIYLCSVASGGVETQYFGPGTRLLVL.

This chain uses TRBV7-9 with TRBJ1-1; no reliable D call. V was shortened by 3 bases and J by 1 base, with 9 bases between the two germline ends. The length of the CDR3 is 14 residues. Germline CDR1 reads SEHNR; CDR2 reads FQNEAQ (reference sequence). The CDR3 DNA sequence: TGTGCCAGCAGCTTCTCTAGGTCGAACACTGAAGCTTTCTTT. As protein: CASSFSRSNTEAFF.